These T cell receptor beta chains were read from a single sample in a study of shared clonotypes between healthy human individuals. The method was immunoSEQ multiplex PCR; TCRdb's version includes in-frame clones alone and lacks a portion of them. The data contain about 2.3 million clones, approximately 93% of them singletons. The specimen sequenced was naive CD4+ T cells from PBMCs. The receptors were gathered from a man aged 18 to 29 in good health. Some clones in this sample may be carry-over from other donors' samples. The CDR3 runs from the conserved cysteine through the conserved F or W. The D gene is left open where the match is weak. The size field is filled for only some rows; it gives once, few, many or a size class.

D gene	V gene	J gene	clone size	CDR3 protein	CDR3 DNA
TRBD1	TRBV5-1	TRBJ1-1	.	CASSPGPDRGAEAFF	TGCGCCAGCAGCCCCGGCCCCGACAGGGGAGCTGAAGCTTTCTTT
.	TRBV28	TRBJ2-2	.	CASRAPNTGELFF	TGTGCCAGCAGGGCACCGAACACCGGGGAGCTGTTTTTT
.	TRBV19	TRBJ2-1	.	CASSRKLYNEQFF	TGTGCCAGTAGTCGGAAATTGTACAATGAGCAGTTCTTC
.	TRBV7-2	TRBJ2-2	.	CASSLYGGTNTGELFF	TGTGCCAGCAGCTTATACGGGGGAACGAACACCGGGGAGCTGTTTTTT
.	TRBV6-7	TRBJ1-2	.	CASSYLGETNYGYTF	TGTGCCAGCAGTTACCTCGGGGAAACGAACTATGGCTACACCTTC
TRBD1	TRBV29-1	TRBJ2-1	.	CSVRDRAYNEQFF	TGCAGCGTCCGGGACAGGGCCTACAATGAGCAGTTCTTC
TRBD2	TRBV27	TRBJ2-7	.	CASHQMGGRGPYEQYF	TGTGCCAGCCATCAAATGGGCGGGAGGGGCCCCTACGAGCAGTACTTC
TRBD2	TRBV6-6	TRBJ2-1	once	CASRGRVPHEQFF	TGTGCCAGCAGGGGGAGGGTGCCCCATGAGCAGTTCTTC
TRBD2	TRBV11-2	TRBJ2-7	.	CASSLGNSGSLYEQYF	TGTGCCAGCAGCTTAGGTAATAGCGGGTCCCTCTACGAGCAGTACTTC
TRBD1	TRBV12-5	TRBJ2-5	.	CASGLRDREETQYF	TGTGCTAGTGGTTTGAGGGACAGGGAAGAGACCCAGTACTTC
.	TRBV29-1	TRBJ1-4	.	CSVGRAGEKLFF	TGCAGCGTTGGCAGGGCCGGTGAAAAACTGTTTTTT
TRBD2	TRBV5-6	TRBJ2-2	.	CASSGPPSGYTGELFF	TGTGCCAGCAGTGGGCCCCCTAGCGGGTACACCGGGGAGCTGTTTTTT
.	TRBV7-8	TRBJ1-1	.	CATIPEWMNTEAFF	TGTGCCACCATCCCCGAGTGGATGAACACTGAAGCTTTCTTT
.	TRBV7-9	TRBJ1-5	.	CASSRTGGDNQPQHF	TGTGCCAGCAGCCGAACCGGGGGCGACAATCAGCCCCAGCATTTT
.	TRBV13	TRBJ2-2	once	CASSPGAHPGELFF	TGTGCCAGCAGCCCCGGGGCGCACCCGGGGGAGCTGTTTTTT
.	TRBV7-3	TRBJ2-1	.	CASSLGNEQFF	TGTGCCAGCAGCTTGGGGAATGAGCAGTTCTTC
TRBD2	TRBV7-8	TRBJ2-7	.	CASSLLASGRAYYYEQYF	TGTGCCAGCAGCCTCCTGGCGAGCGGGAGGGCCTATTATTACGAGCAGTACTTC
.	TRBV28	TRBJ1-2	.	CASSSPAEGYGYTF	TGTGCCAGCAGTTCCCCGGCGGAGGGGTATGGCTACACCTTC
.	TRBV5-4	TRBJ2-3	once	CALKGRTDTQYF	TGTGCCCTCAAAGGACGCACAGATACGCAGTATTTT
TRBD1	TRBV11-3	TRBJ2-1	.	CASSLGGTGFNNEQFF	TGTGCCAGCAGCTTAGGTGGGACAGGGTTTAACAATGAGCAGTTCTTC
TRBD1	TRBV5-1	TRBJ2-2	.	CASAEGTGGTGELFF	TGCGCCAGCGCTGAAGGGACAGGCGGCACCGGGGAGCTGTTTTTT
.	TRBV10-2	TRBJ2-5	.	CASRDLMAPQYF	TGCGCCAGCAGGGACCTAATGGCCCCCCAGTACTTC
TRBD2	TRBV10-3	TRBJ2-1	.	CAIRASLLAVNEQFF	TGTGCCATCAGGGCCTCTCTTCTAGCGGTCAATGAGCAGTTCTTC
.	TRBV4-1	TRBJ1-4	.	CASSQRDRTATNEKLFF	TGCGCCAGCAGCCAGCGAGATCGGACGGCAACTAATGAAAAACTGTTTTTT
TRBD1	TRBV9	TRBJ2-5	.	CASSVRDSRLQETQYF	TGTGCCAGCAGCGTAAGGGACAGCCGTCTCCAAGAGACCCAGTACTTC
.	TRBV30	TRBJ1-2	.	CAWRLAKGYTF	TGTGCCTGGAGGCTAGCTAAGGGCTACACCTTC
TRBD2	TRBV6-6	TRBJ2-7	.	CASSSTGRAYEQYF	TGTGCCAGCAGTTCCACGGGGAGGGCGTACGAGCAGTACTTC
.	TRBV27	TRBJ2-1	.	CASSLIPPGTHYNEQFF	TGTGCCAGCAGTTTAATACCACCTGGAACGCACTACAATGAGCAGTTCTTC
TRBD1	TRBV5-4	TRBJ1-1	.	CASSTRTGGSTEAFF	TGTGCCAGCAGCACCAGAACAGGGGGCAGCACTGAAGCTTTCTTT
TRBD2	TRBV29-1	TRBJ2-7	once	CSVRGRARDEQYF	TGCAGCGTACGCGGGAGGGCCCGGGACGAGCAGTACTTC
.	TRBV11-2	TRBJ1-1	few	CASSLVPGLGTEAFF	TGTGCCAGCAGCTTAGTCCCAGGCCTGGGCACTGAAGCTTTCTTT
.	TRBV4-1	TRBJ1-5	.	CASSRDPMVPQPQHF	TGCGCCAGCAGCCGGGACCCTATGGTCCCCCAGCCCCAGCATTTT
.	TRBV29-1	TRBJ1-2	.	CSVRPGPADYGYTF	TGCAGCGTCCGACCCGGGCCCGCAGACTATGGCTACACCTTC
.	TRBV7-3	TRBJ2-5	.	CASSLKMDAREAQYF	TGTGCCAGCAGCTTAAAGATGGATGCAAGAGAGGCCCAGTACTTC
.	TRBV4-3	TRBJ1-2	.	CASSQGAIPNYGYTF	TGCGCCAGCAGCCAAGGGGCGATACCAAACTATGGCTACACCTTC
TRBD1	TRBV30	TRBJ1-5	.	CAWSSGGFQPQHF	TGTGCCTGGAGTTCAGGGGGCTTCCAGCCCCAGCATTTT
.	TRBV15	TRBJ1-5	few	CATSRGRGDQPQHF	TGTGCCACCAGCAGAGGGAGAGGAGACCAGCCCCAGCATTTT
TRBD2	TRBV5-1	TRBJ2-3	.	CASSLVLAGADTQYF	TGCGCCAGCAGCTTGGTGCTAGCGGGAGCAGATACGCAGTATTTT